This T cell receptor (beta chain) is from a study of post-analysis software for immune sequencing data. About the study: Some patients lacked subtype; others had relapsing-remitting, secondary progressive or progressive-relapsing disease. Study outcomes and limitations: When patients were compared with controls, 4 or 5 TRBV segments were more frequent, TRBV5-6, TRBV5-1 and TRBV20-1 among them. F measure grouped same-batch samples tightly together.

Carried by the TCR beta cDNA libraries were unique molecular identifiers. TCRdb reprocessed the PCR reads with MiXCR, giving one entry per CDR3 protein. The sample contains roughly 800,000 distinct CDR3 sequences, about 45% of which appear only once. Of note for this clonotype: Its antigen remains unidentified.

Trimming cost V 6 bases and J 4 bases; bases outside gene matches: 9. Germline CDR1 is SQVTM and CDR2 is ANQGSEA. The CDR3 contains 14 residues. The specimen was blood. The chain is built from TRBV29-1 and TRBJ2-1, with 7 bases aligning to TRBD2. This clonotype originated in a girl under 18 with multiple sclerosis. The CDR3 loop is CSVARGVLYNEQFF. In DNA form, the CDR3 reads TGCAGCGTCGCTCGGGGGGTACTGTACAATGAGCAGTTCTTC.